The clone carrying this TCR beta chain was observed a single time. Its antigen is unknown. Using RNA transcripts, the TCR beta CDR3 regions were amplified. HTBI primers were used in a first-round RT-PCR, which preceded a second-round multiplex PCR. TCRdb re-called the multiplex PCR reads through MiXCR, storing one row per CDR3 protein. In the table there are some 15,000 distinct CDR3 sequences, roughly 50% of which are singletons. The sample originates from a study of Graves' ophthalmopathy and Graves' hyperthyroidism. Study information: Untreated patients at initial diagnosis provided peripheral blood.

Study outcomes and limitations: Blood contained most expanded thyroid clonotypes exceeding 0.001 frequency.

The V gene's germline CDR1 is SEHNR and CDR2 FQNEAQ (reference sequence). Trimming removed 1 base from V and 11 bases from J, with 15 bases in between. CDR3 length equals 15 residues. A volume of 8 to 10 ml of fresh peripheral blood supplied the PBMCs. V usage is TRBV7-9 and J usage is TRBJ1-6; no definite D call. The sample consisted of peripheral blood. The receptor was derived from a woman younger than 45 with Graves' ophthalmopathy. CDR3 protein: CASSLEETLTAPLHF. The CDR3 coding sequence is TGTGCCAGCAGCTTAGAAGAGACACTTACCGCACCCCTCCACTTT.